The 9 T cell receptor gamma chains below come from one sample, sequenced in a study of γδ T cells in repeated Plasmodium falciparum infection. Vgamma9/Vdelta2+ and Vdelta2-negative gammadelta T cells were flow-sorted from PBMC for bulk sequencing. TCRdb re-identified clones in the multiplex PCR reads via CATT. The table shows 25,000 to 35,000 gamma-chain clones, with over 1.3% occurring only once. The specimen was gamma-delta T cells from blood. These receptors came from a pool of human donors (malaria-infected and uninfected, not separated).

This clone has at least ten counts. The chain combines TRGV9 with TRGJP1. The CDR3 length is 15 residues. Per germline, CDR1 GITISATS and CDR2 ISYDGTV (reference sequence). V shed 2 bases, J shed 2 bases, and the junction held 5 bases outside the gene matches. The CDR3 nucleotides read TGTGCCTTGTGGGAGGGAAAAACCACTGGTTGGTTCAAGATATTT. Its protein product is CALWEGKTTGWFKIF.

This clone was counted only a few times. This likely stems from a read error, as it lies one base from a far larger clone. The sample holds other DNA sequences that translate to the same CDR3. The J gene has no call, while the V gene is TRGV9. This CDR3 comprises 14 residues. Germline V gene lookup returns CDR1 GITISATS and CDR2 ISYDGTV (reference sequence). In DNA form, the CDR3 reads TGTGCCTTGTGGGATTCCACGGGGGGTAAGCGAAAGCTCTTT. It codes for CALWDSTGGKRKLF.

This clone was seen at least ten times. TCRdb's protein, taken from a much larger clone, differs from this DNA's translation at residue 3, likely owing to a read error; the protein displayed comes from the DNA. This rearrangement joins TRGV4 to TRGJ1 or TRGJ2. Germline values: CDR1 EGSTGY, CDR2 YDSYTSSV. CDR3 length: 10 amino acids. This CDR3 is CAPWDYKKLF. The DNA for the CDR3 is TGTGCCCCCTGGGATTATAAGAAACTCTTT.

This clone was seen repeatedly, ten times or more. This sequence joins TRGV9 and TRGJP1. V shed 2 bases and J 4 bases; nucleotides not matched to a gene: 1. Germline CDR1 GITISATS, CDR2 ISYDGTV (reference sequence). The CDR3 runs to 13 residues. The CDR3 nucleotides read TGTGCCTTGTGGGAGGGCACTGGTTGGTTCAAGATATTT. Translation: CALWEGTGWFKIF.

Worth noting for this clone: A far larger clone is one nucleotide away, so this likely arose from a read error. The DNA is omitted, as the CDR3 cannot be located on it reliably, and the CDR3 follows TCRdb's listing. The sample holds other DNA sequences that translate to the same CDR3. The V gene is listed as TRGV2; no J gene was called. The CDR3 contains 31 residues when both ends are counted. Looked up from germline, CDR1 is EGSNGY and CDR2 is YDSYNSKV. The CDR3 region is CATWDGFIIRNSLAVEQHWLSQVSIGRIQHF.

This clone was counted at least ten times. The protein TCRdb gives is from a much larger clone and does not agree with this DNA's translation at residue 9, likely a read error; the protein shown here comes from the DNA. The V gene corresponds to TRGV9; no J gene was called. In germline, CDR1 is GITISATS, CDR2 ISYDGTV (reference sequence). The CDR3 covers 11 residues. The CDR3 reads CALWEGNKELF. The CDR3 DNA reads TGTGCCTTGTGGGAGGGGAATAAGGAACTCTTT.

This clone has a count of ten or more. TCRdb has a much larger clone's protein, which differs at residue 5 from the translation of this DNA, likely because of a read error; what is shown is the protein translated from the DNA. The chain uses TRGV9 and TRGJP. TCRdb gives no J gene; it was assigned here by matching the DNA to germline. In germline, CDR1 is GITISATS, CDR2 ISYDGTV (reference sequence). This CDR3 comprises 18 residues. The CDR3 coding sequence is TGTGCCTTGTGGGGGGTGGTGGCGCAAGAGTTGGGCAAAAAAATCAAGGTATTT. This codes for CALWGVVAQELGKKIKVF.

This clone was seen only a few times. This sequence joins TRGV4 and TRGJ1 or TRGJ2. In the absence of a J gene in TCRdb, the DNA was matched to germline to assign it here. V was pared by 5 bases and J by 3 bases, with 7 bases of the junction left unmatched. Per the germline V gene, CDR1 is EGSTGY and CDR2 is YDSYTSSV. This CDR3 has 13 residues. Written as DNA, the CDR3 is TGTGCCACCTGGGTGTTTTCTTATTATAAGAAACTCTTT. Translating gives CATWVFSYYKKLF.

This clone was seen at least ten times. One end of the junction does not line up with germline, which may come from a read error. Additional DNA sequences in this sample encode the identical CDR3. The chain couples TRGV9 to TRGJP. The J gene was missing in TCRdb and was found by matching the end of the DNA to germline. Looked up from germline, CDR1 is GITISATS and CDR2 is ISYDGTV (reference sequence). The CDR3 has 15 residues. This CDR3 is CALWEPELGKKIKVF. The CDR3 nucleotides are TGTGCCCTGTGGGAGCCGGAGTTGGGTAAAAAAATCAAGGTATTT.